Presented here are 14 T cell receptor beta chains from one specimen sequenced in a study of T cell responses to AZD1222 COVID-19 vaccine. Method: immunoSEQ multiplex PCR; TCRdb's copy keeps in-frame clones and lacks some. The table records 100,000 to 150,000 clones, approximately 89% of them present only once. Material: peripheral blood, obtained on day 0 of AZD1222 vaccination. The receptors were sampled from an adult in good health.

The chain couples TRBV11-3 to TRBJ1-1, with unresolved D. This CDR3 is built from 15 residues. Germline loops: CDR1 SGHNT, CDR2 YENEEA. V was trimmed by 4 bases and J by 4 bases, leaving 16 bases between them. The CDR3 protein is CASSSLRSVATEAFF. DNA for the CDR3: TGTGCCAGCAGCTCTCTACGATCGGTTGCCACTGAAGCTTTCTTT.

CDR3 in DNA: TGCGCCAGCAGCTTGTTCCGGTCAGGCGACACTAACTATGGCTACACCTTC. Its translation is CASSLFRSGDTNYGYTF. The V call is TRBV5-1, the J call TRBJ1-2; no clear D gene. This CDR3 is 17 amino acids long. The V end was cut by 1 base, the J end by 0 bases, with 16 bases between. CDR1 is SGHRS, CDR2 YFSETQ, per germline.

The J gene is TRBJ2-3, the V gene TRBV29-1; a possible D gene is TRBD2 (6 bases). The germline V gene has CDR1 SQVTM and CDR2 ANQGSEA. The V and J ends lost 3 bases and 1 base respectively, with 11 bases between them. This CDR3 has 14 amino acids. The CDR3 DNA is TGCAGCGTTGAGGACGGGGGAGGCACAGATACGCAGTATTTT. Translating gives CSVEDGGGTDTQYF.

The chain has TRBV10-2 and TRBJ1-5; the D gene is possibly TRBD1 (5 bases). The CDR3 consists of 14 residues. Trimming pared 2 bases from V and 7 bases from J, leaving 12 bases between. CDR1 is WSHSY, CDR2 SAAADI, per germline. CDR3: CASSEAPGYQPQHF. The DNA for the CDR3 is TGCGCCAGCAGTGAGGCCCCAGGGTACCAGCCCCAGCATTTT.

The chain couples TRBV6-5 to TRBJ1-1, with D possibly matching TRBD1 (5 bases). The CDR3 runs to 15 residues. CDR1 MNHEY and CDR2 SVGAGI come from the germline V gene. With 2 bases removed from V and 2 bases from J, the gap between germline ends came to 12 bases. The CDR3 protein is CASSYQPGGNTEAFF. In DNA form, the CDR3 reads TGTGCCAGCAGTTACCAACCGGGGGGTAACACTGAAGCTTTCTTT.

This chain uses TRBV10-1 with TRBJ1-2; tentatively, D is TRBD1 (5 bases). The CDR3 runs to 14 residues. Trimming stripped 6 bases from V and 5 bases from J, with 16 bases between. The V gene's germline CDR1 is WNHNN and CDR2 SYGVQD (reference sequence). CDR3 DNA sequence: TGCGCCAGCAGGCCCGGGACTGACCCTTATGGCTACACCTTC. Translated: CASRPGTDPYGYTF.

The chain couples TRBV6-1 to TRBJ1-6, with a possible D match to TRBD1 (5 bases). V lost 2 bases and J 5 bases, leaving 13 bases between the germline ends. Germline V gene data show CDR1 as MNHNS and CDR2 as SASEGT. The CDR3 has 16 residues. The CDR3 protein is CASSELAGTDNSPLHF. CDR3 bases: TGTGCCAGCAGTGAACTCGCCGGGACGGATAATTCACCCCTCCACTTT.

The CDR3 protein is CASSHTRGFSYEQYF. In DNA, the CDR3 is TGCGCCAGCAGCCACACCAGGGGGTTCTCCTACGAGCAGTACTTC. The chain couples TRBV4-1 to TRBJ2-7; TRBD1 matches 7 bases. The V gene's germline CDR1 is MGHRA and CDR2 YSYEKL. This CDR3 is 15 amino acids long. V was clipped by 3 bases and J by 0 bases; unmatched bases: 5.

The sample holds one count of this clone. The chain couples TRBV5-4 to TRBJ1-1; maybe TRBD1 (5 bases). Germline V gene sequence: CDR1 SGHNT, CDR2 YYREEE (reference sequence). The length of the CDR3 is 13 residues. V lost 7 bases, J lost 2 bases, and 12 bases lay in between. The CDR3 loop is CASAVGGNTEAFF. The CDR3 DNA reads TGTGCCAGCGCCGTGGGGGGTAACACTGAAGCTTTCTTT.

This chain connects TRBV11-2 to TRBJ2-3, with 7 bases aligning to TRBD2. Germline V lookup: CDR1 SGHAT, CDR2 FQNNGV. Trimming cost V 5 bases and J 7 bases; bases outside gene matches: 6. This CDR3 comprises 13 residues. The DNA for the CDR3 is TGTGCCAGCAGCCCCTCGGGGGGTAATACGCAGTATTTT. Protein: CASSPSGGNTQYF.

The V and J genes are TRBV3-1 (or the pseudogene TRBV3-2) and TRBJ1-2, with D perhaps TRBD1 (6 bases). The CDR3 has 15 amino acids. Per the germline V gene, CDR1 is LGHDT and CDR2 is YNNKEL (reference sequence). V was clipped by 0 bases and J by 4 bases, with 12 bases between them. In DNA form, the CDR3 reads TGTGCCAGCAGCCAAGATCTCAGGGGCTTCTATGGCTACACCTTC. Its protein product is CASSQDLRGFYGYTF.

The J gene is TRBJ1-5, the V gene TRBV7-9; 7 nucleotides match TRBD1. V was pared by 1 base and J by 0 bases, with 12 bases of the junction left unmatched. Germline lookup yields CDR1 SEHNR and CDR2 FQNEAQ (reference sequence). This CDR3 spans 19 amino acids. CDR3 sequence reads: CASSLGAPDRLHSNQPQHF. The DNA of the CDR3 is TGTGCCAGCAGCTTAGGCGCCCCGGACAGGCTACATAGCAATCAGCCCCAGCATTTT.

This sequence joins TRBV5-4 and TRBJ1-4; TRBD1 might be the D (6 bases). This CDR3 comprises 16 residues. Germline CDR1 reads SGHNT; CDR2 reads YYREEE (reference sequence). The germline V and J ends were trimmed by 4 bases and 0 bases, with 13 bases remaining between them. This CDR3 is CASSVDRMATNEKLFF. The CDR3 bases are TGTGCCAGCAGCGTCGACAGGATGGCAACTAATGAAAAACTGTTTTTT.

The chain carries TRBV11-2 and TRBJ2-7, with D possibly being TRBD1 (5 bases). The CDR3 runs to 13 residues. Per the germline V gene, CDR1 is SGHAT and CDR2 is FQNNGV. V was pared by 5 bases and J by 3 bases, with 11 bases between. CDR3 DNA: TGTGCCAGCAGCCAAGGACACTTCTACGAGCAGTACTTC. This gives the protein CASSQGHFYEQYF.